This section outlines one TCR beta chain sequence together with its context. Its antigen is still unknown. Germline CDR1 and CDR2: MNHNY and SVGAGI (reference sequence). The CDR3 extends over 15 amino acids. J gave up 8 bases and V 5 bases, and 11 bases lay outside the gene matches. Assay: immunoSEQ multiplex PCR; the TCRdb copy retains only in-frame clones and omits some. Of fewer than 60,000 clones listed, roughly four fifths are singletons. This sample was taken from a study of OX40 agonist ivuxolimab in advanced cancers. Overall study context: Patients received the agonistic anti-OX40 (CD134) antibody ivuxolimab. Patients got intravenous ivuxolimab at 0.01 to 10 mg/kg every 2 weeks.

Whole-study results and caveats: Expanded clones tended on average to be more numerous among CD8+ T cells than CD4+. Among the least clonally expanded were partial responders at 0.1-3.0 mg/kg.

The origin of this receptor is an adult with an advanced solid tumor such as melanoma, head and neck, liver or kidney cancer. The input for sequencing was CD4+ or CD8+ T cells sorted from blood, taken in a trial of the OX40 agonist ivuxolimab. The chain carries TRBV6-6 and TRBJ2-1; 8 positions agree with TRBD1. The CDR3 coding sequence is TGTGCCAGCAGTCCATGGACAGGGTTAGTCGATGAGCAGTTCTTC. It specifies CASSPWTGLVDEQFF.